A selection of T cell receptor beta chains follows, all from one sample in a study of blood T cell repertoires in COVID-19. Generated by immunoSEQ multiplex PCR, the TCRdb table keeps only in-frame clones and is missing some. The data contain about 120,000 clones, 85% to 90% of them singletons. The specimen was peripheral blood. The receptors were sampled from a woman in her 70s with acute or convalescent COVID-19. The CDR3 runs from the conserved cysteine through the conserved F or W. Fields, in order: CDR3 protein, CDR3 DNA, clone size, D gene, J gene, V gene. A D gene is named only where the DNA matches it firmly. A clone size is listed for some rows: how often the clone was seen (once, few, many), or a class if it is expanded.

CASSASQGMTEAFF TGCGCCAGCAGTGCGAGCCAGGGGATGACTGAAGCTTTCTTT NA NA TRBJ1-1 TRBV10-1
CASSLDRREGSSGNTIYF TGCGCCAGCAGCTTAGATCGACGGGAGGGGAGCTCTGGAAACACCATATATTTT NA NA TRBJ1-3 TRBV5-1
CASSKGQGQETQYF TGTGCCAGCAGCAAGGGACAGGGGCAAGAGACCCAGTACTTC NA TRBD1 TRBJ2-5 TRBV5-6
CASSVGQYSYEQYF TGTGCCAGCAGCGTAGGACAGTACTCCTACGAGCAGTACTTC NA NA TRBJ2-7 TRBV9
CASSQDRGFGNTIYF TGTGCCAGCAGCCAAGATCGCGGCTTCGGAAACACCATATATTTT NA NA TRBJ1-3 TRBV4-2
CASSGLNGRNIQYF TGTGCCAGCAGCGGGCTCAATGGGCGAAACATTCAGTACTTC NA NA TRBJ2-4 TRBV5-8
CASSPTGSLGETQYF TGCGCCAGCAGCCCCACCGGGTCCCTAGGAGAGACCCAGTACTTC once NA TRBJ2-5 TRBV5-1
CASSSAGGLDTQYF TGTGCCAGTTCAAGTGCGGGGGGTCTGGATACGCAGTATTTT once TRBD2 TRBJ2-3 TRBV19
CASSLSGGAQTQYF TGTGCCAGCAGCTTAAGCGGGGGGGCGCAGACCCAGTACTTC NA TRBD2 TRBJ2-5 TRBV11-3
CASSFGAGRDTEAFF TGTGCCAGCAGCTTTGGGGCGGGGCGAGACACTGAAGCTTTCTTT NA NA TRBJ1-1 TRBV7-9
CATSRDPGLYNEQFF TGTGCCACCAGCAGAGATCCTGGGCTGTACAATGAGCAGTTCTTC NA NA TRBJ2-1 TRBV15
CASSPGQGTYEQYF TGTGCCAGCTCACCGGGTCAGGGAACCTACGAGCAGTACTTC NA NA TRBJ2-7 TRBV18
CASSPPGRGNQPQHF TGTGCCAGCTCACCACCGGGGCGGGGAAATCAGCCCCAGCATTTT once NA TRBJ1-5 TRBV18
CASSDPDDWDRDNEQFF TGTGCCAGCAGTGACCCCGATGACTGGGACAGGGACAATGAGCAGTTCTTC NA TRBD1 TRBJ2-1 TRBV6-4
CSVSGRNTEAFF TGCAGCGTCTCAGGAAGGAACACTGAAGCTTTCTTT once NA TRBJ1-1 TRBV29-1
CASSQEGARTGGYNEQFF TGTGCCAGCAGCCAAGAGGGGGCGCGGACAGGGGGCTACAATGAGCAGTTCTTC NA TRBD1 TRBJ2-1 TRBV3-1/TRBV3-2
CSASPQTNTEAFF TGCAGTGCTAGTCCACAGACGAACACTGAAGCTTTCTTT NA NA TRBJ1-1 TRBV20-1
CASSIDRPGNQPQHF TGTGCCAGTAGTATTGACAGGCCCGGCAATCAGCCCCAGCATTTT NA NA TRBJ1-5 TRBV19
CASRGGVSGNYGYTF TGTGCCAGCAGGGGGGGTGTATCGGGGAACTATGGCTACACCTTC NA NA TRBJ1-2 TRBV6-5
CASSRTGGAYNEQFF TGTGCCAGCAGCAGGACAGGGGGCGCCTACAATGAGCAGTTCTTC NA TRBD1 TRBJ2-1 TRBV5-8
CASSDSGQENYSYTF TGTGCCAGCAGTGACTCAGGACAGGAGAACTATAGCTACACCTTC NA TRBD1 TRBJ1-2 TRBV6-4
CASSRWGLAAKNIQYF TGTGCCAGCAGTCGATGGGGACTAGCAGCCAAAAACATTCAGTACTTC NA TRBD2 TRBJ2-4 TRBV28
CASRPRQISNQPQHF TGTGCCAGCAGACCCCGACAGATTAGCAATCAGCCCCAGCATTTT NA NA TRBJ1-5 TRBV28
CASSLAGITIYF TGTGCCAGCAGCTTAGCAGGGATCACCATATATTTT NA NA TRBJ1-3 TRBV11-2